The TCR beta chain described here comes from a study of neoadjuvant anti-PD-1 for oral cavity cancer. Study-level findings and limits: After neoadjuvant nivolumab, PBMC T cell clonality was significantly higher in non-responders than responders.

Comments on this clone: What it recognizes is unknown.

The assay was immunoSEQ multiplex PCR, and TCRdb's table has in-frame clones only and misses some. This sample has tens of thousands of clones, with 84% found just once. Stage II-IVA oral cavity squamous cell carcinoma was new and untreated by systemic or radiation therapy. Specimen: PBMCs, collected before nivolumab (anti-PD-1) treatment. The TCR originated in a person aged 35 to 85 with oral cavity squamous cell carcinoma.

The chain's CDR3 is CASSLAGETYEQYF. The CDR3 DNA reads TGTGCCAGCAGTTTGGCAGGGGAGACCTACGAGCAGTACTTC. J is TRBJ2-7 and V is TRBV6-6; possibly TRBD1 for D (6 bases). Germline loops: CDR1 MNHNY, CDR2 SVGAGI (reference sequence). The CDR3 extends over 14 amino acids. The V end was cut by 4 bases, the J end by 2 bases, with 12 bases between.